This T cell receptor (beta chain) was sequenced for a study of blood T cell repertoires in COVID-19. Method: immunoSEQ multiplex PCR; TCRdb's copy keeps in-frame clones and lacks some. Of about 210,000 clones listed, approximately 87% were seen once; the top ten hold roughly 0.78%. There are 17 residues in the CDR3. The germline V gene encodes CDR1 SEHNR and CDR2 FQNEAQ (reference sequence). Unmatched junction bases numbered 9, after V lost 1 base and J lost 7 bases. The J gene is TRBJ2-2, the V gene TRBV7-9; TRBD2 matches 10 bases. Sequencing was done on a sample of peripheral blood. This TCR was sampled from a woman in her 70s with acute or convalescent COVID-19. The CDR3 nucleotides are TGTGCCAGCAGCTTAGAGGCTAGCGGGAGAGTTGGCGGGGAGCTGTTTTTT. Protein sequence: CASSLEASGRVGGELFF.